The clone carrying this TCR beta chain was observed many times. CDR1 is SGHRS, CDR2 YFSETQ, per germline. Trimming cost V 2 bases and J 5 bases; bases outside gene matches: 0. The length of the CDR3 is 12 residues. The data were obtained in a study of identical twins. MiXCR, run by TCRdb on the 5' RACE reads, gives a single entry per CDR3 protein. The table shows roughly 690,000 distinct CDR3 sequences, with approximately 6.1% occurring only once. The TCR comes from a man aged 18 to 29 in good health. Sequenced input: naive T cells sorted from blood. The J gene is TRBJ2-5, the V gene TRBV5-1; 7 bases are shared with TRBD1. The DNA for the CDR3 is TGCGCCAGCAGCTTCAGGGGGGAGACCCAGTACTTC. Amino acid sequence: CASSFRGETQYF.